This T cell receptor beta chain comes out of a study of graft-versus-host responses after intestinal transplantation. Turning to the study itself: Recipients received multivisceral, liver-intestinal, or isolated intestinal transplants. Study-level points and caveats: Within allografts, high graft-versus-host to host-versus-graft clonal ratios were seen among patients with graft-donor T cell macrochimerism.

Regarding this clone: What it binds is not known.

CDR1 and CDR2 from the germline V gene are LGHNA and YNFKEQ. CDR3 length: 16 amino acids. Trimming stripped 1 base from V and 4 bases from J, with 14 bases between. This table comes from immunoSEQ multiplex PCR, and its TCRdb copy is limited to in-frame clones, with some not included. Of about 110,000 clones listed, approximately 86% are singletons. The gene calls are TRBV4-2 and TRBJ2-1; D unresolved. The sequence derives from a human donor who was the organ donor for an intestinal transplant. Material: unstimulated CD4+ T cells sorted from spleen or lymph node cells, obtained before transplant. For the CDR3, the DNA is TGTGCCAGCAGCCAAGTTGCGCTCCCCGCTTACAATGAGCAGTTCTTC. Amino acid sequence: CASSQVALPAYNEQFF.